Listed here are 30 T cell receptor beta chains from one sample, sequenced in a study of monozygotic twins with inflammatory bowel disease. TCRdb reprocessed the 5' RACE reads, keeping one entry per CDR3 protein, no DNA. The ten most abundant clones cover 2% to 2.5% of a sample with approximately 330,000 distinct CDR3 sequences. The sequenced material came from blood. These receptors originate from a human donor with ulcerative colitis or Crohn's disease, or a healthy co-twin of an affected twin (not recorded which).

The chain recombines TRBV5-5 with TRBJ2-3; as DNA is missing, the TRBD1 call by TCRdb cannot be tested. The CDR3 consists of 14 residues. Germline V gene lookup returns CDR1 SGHKS and CDR2 YYEKEE (reference sequence). The CDR3 protein is CASRQGASTDTQYF.

The rearrangement uses TRBV29-1 and TRBJ1-4; there is no DNA to check the TCRdb D call of TRBD1. This CDR3 region has 15 residues. Germline V gives CDR1 SQVTM, CDR2 ANQGSEA. The CDR3 is CSVNLGGQANEKLFF.

The chain employs TRBV6-5 and TRBJ2-2. Germline values: CDR1 MNHEY, CDR2 SVGAGI. CDR3 length: 15 residues. The CDR3 spells CASSYSNPNTGELFF.

This sequence joins TRBV5-1 and TRBJ2-2; the TRBD1 assignment by TCRdb is unverifiable without DNA. Germline V lookup: CDR1 SGHRS, CDR2 YFSETQ. There are 14 residues in the CDR3. The chain's CDR3 is CASSFTGYPGELFF.

The chain couples TRBV9 to TRBJ2-3; TCRdb's D call of TRBD1 is untestable without DNA. The CDR3 length is 17 residues. The V gene's germline CDR1 is SGDLS and CDR2 YYNGEE. Here the CDR3 reads CASSVEGGRGPTDTQYF. Complete variable domain (other parts from reference TRBV9 and TRBJ2-3): DSGVTQTPKHLITATGQRVTLRCSPRSGDLSVYWYQQSLDQGLQFLIQYYNGEERAKGNILERFSAQQFPDLHSELNLSSLELGDSALYFCASSVEGGRGPTDTQYFGPGTRLTVL.

The chain recombines TRBV9 with TRBJ2-1; TCRdb's D call of TRBD1 is untestable without DNA. In germline, CDR1 is SGDLS, CDR2 YYNGEE. The CDR3 consists of 13 residues. CDR3 region: CASSHRVGNEQFF.

CDR3 amino acids: CATSEYSSDTQYF. V is TRBV24-1 and J is TRBJ2-3. Germline V gene lookup returns CDR1 KGHDR and CDR2 SFDVKD. The CDR3 has 13 amino acids.

The chain links TRBV20-1 to TRBJ2-7; the TCRdb D gene call, TRBD2, has no DNA to confirm it. The CDR3 sequence is 14 residues long. Germline lookup yields CDR1 DFQATT and CDR2 SNEGSKA (reference sequence). The chain's CDR3 is CSARSGSGLYEQYF.

The chain's CDR3 is CASSIDGGLYGYTF. This rearrangement joins TRBV7-6 to TRBJ1-2. The germline V gene has CDR1 SGHVS and CDR2 FNYEAQ. This CDR3 spans 14 amino acids.

The gene calls are TRBV28 and TRBJ1-3; TCRdb selects TRBD1, and the lack of DNA leaves this call unchecked. This CDR3 has 15 residues. Germline V gene sequence: CDR1 MDHEN, CDR2 SYDVKM. The CDR3 here is CASSGLPVSGNTIYF.

The V call is TRBV25-1, the J call TRBJ2-6; as DNA is missing, the TRBD1 call by TCRdb cannot be tested. This CDR3 is built from 18 residues. Germline lookup yields CDR1 MGHDK and CDR2 SYGVNS. Here the CDR3 reads CASSARPGTVSGANVLTF.

The V and J genes are TRBV29-1 and TRBJ2-2; the D call from TCRdb, TRBD1, cannot be confirmed without DNA. Germline CDR1 is SQVTM and CDR2 is ANQGSEA. CDR3 length equals 15 residues. CDR3 protein: CSVEEEGGGTGELFF.

This rearrangement joins TRBV30 to TRBJ1-4. The CDR3 loop spans 14 amino acids. CDR1 and CDR2 (germline): GTSNPN, SVGIG (reference sequence). The CDR3 loop reads CAWSGRRGGEKLFF. Using reference TRBV30 and TRBJ1-4 for the parts outside the CDR3, the full variable domain is SQTIHQWPATLVQPVGSPLSLECTVEGTSNPNLYWYRQAAGRGLQLLFYSVGIGQISSEVPQNLSASRPQDRQFILSSKKLLLSDSGFYLCAWSGRRGGEKLFFGSGTQLSVL.

This chain uses TRBV27 with TRBJ2-2; checking the TCRdb D call of TRBD2 is not possible without DNA. The CDR3 is 19 amino acids. Germline loops: CDR1 MNHEY, CDR2 SMNVEV (reference sequence). CDR3 protein: CASKRGLGAGARNTGELFF.

The chain carries TRBV15 and TRBJ2-3; TCRdb lists TRBD1, though no DNA is available to test this call. Germline V gene sequence: CDR1 LNHNV, CDR2 YYDKDF (reference sequence). This CDR3 spans 14 amino acids. The CDR3 loop reads CATTGSRGADTQYF.

V usage is TRBV12-3 or TRBV12-4 and J usage is TRBJ2-3. The CDR3 runs to 12 residues. CDR3 in amino acids: CASRSARDTQYF.

The chain couples TRBV11-2 to TRBJ2-1; TCRdb designates TRBD2, a call that cannot be tested without DNA. The CDR3 consists of 17 residues. Germline CDR1 reads SGHAT; CDR2 reads FQNNGV. CDR3 amino acids: CASRTSTGSSSYNEQFF. The full variable domain, completed using reference TRBV11-2 and TRBJ2-1, is EAGVAQSPRYKIIEKRQSVAFWCNPISGHATLYWYQQILGQGPKLLIQFQNNGVVDDSQLPKDRFSAERLKGVDSTLKIQPAKLEDSAVYLCASRTSTGSSSYNEQFFGPGTRLTVL.

The chain carries TRBV5-5 and TRBJ2-2. CDR3 length equals 16 residues. CDR1 and CDR2 from the germline V gene are SGHKS and YYEKEE (reference sequence). CDR3: CASSLAGTLNTGELFF.

The chain couples TRBV10-1 to TRBJ2-3; the D gene TCRdb calls, TRBD1, cannot be checked with no DNA. Per germline, CDR1 WNHNN and CDR2 SYGVQD (reference sequence). This CDR3 comprises 13 residues. The CDR3 region is CASSGQGSDTQYF.

The genes are TRBV12-3 or TRBV12-4 and TRBJ2-3; lacking DNA, the TRBD2 call made by TCRdb goes unchecked. The CDR3 spans 15 residues. The CDR3 here is CASSRSGGAVDTQYF.

The chain is built from TRBV20-1 and TRBJ2-1. This CDR3 is built from 14 residues. Germline V gives CDR1 DFQATT, CDR2 SNEGSKA (reference sequence). The CDR3 sequence: CSARDPSTHNEQFF.

The V gene is TRBV7-9, the J gene TRBJ1-1; the TCRdb call, TRBD1, lacks DNA for checking. The CDR3 length is 14 residues. Looked up from germline, CDR1 is SEHNR and CDR2 is FQNEAQ (reference sequence). The CDR3: CASSPEGGQGEAFF.

V usage is TRBV29-1 and J usage is TRBJ1-1. Germline CDR1 reads SQVTM; CDR2 reads ANQGSEA. The CDR3 covers 16 residues. The CDR3 loop reads CSVGSFRYGMNTEAFF. Full variable domain (outside the CDR3, taken from reference TRBV29-1 and TRBJ1-1): SAVISQKPSRDICQRGTSLTIQCQVDSQVTMMFWYRQQPGQSLTLIATANQGSEATYESGFVIDKFPISRPNLTFSTLTVSNMSPEDSSIYLCSVGSFRYGMNTEAFFGQGTRLTVV.

The V gene is TRBV11-2, the J gene TRBJ2-5; TCRdb reports TRBD1, a call that lacks DNA to check it against. Germline CDR1 is SGHAT and CDR2 is FQNNGV. The CDR3 is made up of 12 amino acids. The CDR3 protein is CASSFGDATQYF.

V usage is TRBV6-1 and J usage is TRBJ2-7; the TRBD1 assignment by TCRdb is unverifiable without DNA. This CDR3 contains 15 residues. Germline lookup yields CDR1 MNHNS and CDR2 SASEGT. CDR3 sequence: CASSTTGFSFYEQYF.

The chain employs TRBV29-1 and TRBJ2-5; with no DNA, the TCRdb D assignment of TRBD2 cannot be verified. The germline CDR1 and CDR2 sequences are SQVTM and ANQGSEA. The CDR3 is 13 residues long. This CDR3 is CSVLRGSAETQYF.

V usage is TRBV5-6 and J usage is TRBJ1-2. The CDR3 spans 11 residues. Per the germline V gene, CDR1 is SGHDT and CDR2 is YYEEEE. CDR3 in amino acids: CASSRNYGYTF.

This chain joins TRBV28 and TRBJ2-6. The CDR3 length is 16 residues. Germline V gene lookup returns CDR1 MDHEN and CDR2 SYDVKM. The CDR3 protein is CASSLLGVSRANVLTF.

The J gene is TRBJ1-1, the V gene TRBV6-5; TCRdb picks TRBD1, but there is no DNA to check that call. The CDR3 length is 12 residues. Germline-derived CDR1 and CDR2 are MNHEY and SVGAGI. CDR3 amino acids: CASSGTGGKAFF.

The chain carries TRBV5-1 and TRBJ2-3; absent DNA, TCRdb's TRBD1 call cannot be checked. The V gene's germline CDR1 is SGHRS and CDR2 YFSETQ. The CDR3 runs to 15 residues. This chain's CDR3 is CASSLGQTSTDTQYF.